The 26 T cell receptor beta chains in this list originate from one sample, sequenced in a study of human T cells and chemical hapten exposure. TCRdb ran MiXCR on the RACE reads and lists one entry per CDR3 protein. The profile shows around 39,000 distinct CDR3 sequences, 5.5% to 8% of them singletons. Time point noted: patch test 1, 2 weeks after DPC sensitization. Noted treatment: therapeutic diphenylcyclopropenone sensitization with weekly scalp DPC. Whole blood that had not been fractionated was the source of extracted total RNA. The starting material was whole blood, obtained in connection with sensitization to the hapten diphenylcyclopropenone (DPC). These receptors were taken from a woman aged 25 to 39 with alopecia areata. Some clones in this sample may be carry-over from other donors' samples.

This clonotype came up a few times. The CDR3 loop reads CASSLDRTSTDTQYF. CDR3 DNA: TGTGCCAGCAGCTTGGACAGGACCAGCACAGATACGCAGTATTTT. The rearrangement uses TRBV7-2 and TRBJ2-3; 7 bases align to TRBD1. Germline-derived CDR1 and CDR2 are SGHTA and FQGNSA. The V and J ends lost 3 bases and 0 bases, in that order; junction bases with no gene match: 3. The CDR3 covers 15 residues.

In its sample, this clonotype was seen many times. The chain uses TRBV29-1 and TRBJ1-1; D is uncertain. V lost 6 bases to trimming and J lost 3 bases, with 11 bases between them. Germline V gene data show CDR1 as SQVTM and CDR2 as ANQGSEA. The CDR3 runs 12 residues. DNA for the CDR3: TGCAGCGTAGCGGTGGGAGACACTGAAGCTTTCTTT. Amino acid sequence: CSVAVGDTEAFF.

This clonotype is medium-sized (0.01 to 0.1%). This chain joins TRBV20-1 and TRBJ1-5; D remains unclear. The germline gives CDR1 DFQATT, CDR2 SNEGSKA (reference sequence). Trimming cost V 1 base and J 6 bases, with 7 bases left between them. CDR3 length: 12 amino acids. CDR3: CSARGEGQPQHF. The CDR3 region has the DNA TGCAGTGCTAGAGGGGAAGGTCAGCCCCAGCATTTT.

In this sample, this clonotype turned up many times. The rearrangement links TRBV14 to TRBJ2-1, with D tentatively TRBD2 (5 bases). The CDR3 is 15 amino acids. Germline V gives CDR1 SGHDN, CDR2 FVKESK. Trimming left V 1 base short and J 4 bases short, with 11 bases between. CDR3 sequence reads: CASSQGLSEYNEQFF. The CDR3 DNA reads as TGTGCCAGCAGCCAAGGGCTTAGCGAGTACAATGAGCAGTTCTTC.

The rearrangement joins TRBV5-1 to TRBJ2-5; 7 nucleotides line up with TRBD2. Per germline, CDR1 SGHRS and CDR2 YFSETQ. V gave up 4 bases and J gave up 2 bases; unmatched junction bases: 2. The CDR3 is made up of 13 amino acids. CDR3 DNA: TGCGCCAGCAGCCCGGGGGGTCAAGAGACCCAGTACTTC. Its protein product is CASSPGGQETQYF.

The chain combines TRBV7-3 with TRBJ2-5; TRBD2 aligns across 7 bases. Unmatched junction bases numbered 6, after V lost 5 bases and J lost 0 bases. The CDR3 spans 15 residues. Germline V lookup: CDR1 SGHTA, CDR2 FQGTGA. CDR3 protein: CASSLAGTNQETQYF. CDR3 sequence (DNA): TGTGCCAGCAGCCTGGCAGGGACTAACCAAGAGACCCAGTACTTC.

At least ten counts were recorded for this clonotype. The chain combines TRBV12-3 or TRBV12-4 with TRBJ1-5, with unresolved D. Trimming left V 7 bases short and J 6 bases short, with 10 bases between. The CDR3 contains 12 residues. The chain's CDR3 is CASTSGGQPQHF. In DNA, the CDR3 is TGTGCCAGCACCTCTGGCGGTCAGCCCCAGCATTTT.

This clonotype was seen at least ten times. The genes are TRBV6-1 and TRBJ2-7, with D perhaps TRBD2 (5 bases). Germline V lookup: CDR1 MNHNS, CDR2 SASEGT. This CDR3 has 17 amino acids. V lost 7 bases and J 2 bases, leaving 24 bases between the germline ends. Written as DNA, the CDR3 is TGTGCCAGCAATGACCCGGAATGGGAGAGTTATACCTACGAGCAGTACTTC. Translated: CASNDPEWESYTYEQYF.

For this clonotype: A read error may be the cause here, since a much bigger clone is one base away. The chain combines TRBV20-1 with TRBJ1-2, with D uncertain. The CDR3 loop spans 13 amino acids. The germline CDR1 and CDR2 sequences are DFQATT and SNEGSKA (reference sequence). DNA for the CDR3: TGCAGTGCCGTGACGGGAATCGGGTATGGCCACACCTTC. Its protein product is CSAVTGIGYGHTF.

This clonotype occurred many times. The chain carries TRBV18 and TRBJ2-7; 10 nucleotides line up with TRBD2. Germline lookup yields CDR1 KGHSH and CDR2 LQKENI. V trimming: 5 bases; J trimming: 6 bases; junction bases outside the gene matches: 4. The CDR3 contains 13 residues. The CDR3: CASSSGGAAEQYF. The CDR3 DNA sequence: TGTGCCAGCTCAAGCGGGGGGGCCGCCGAGCAGTACTTC. The whole variable domain, filled in from reference TRBV18 and TRBJ2-7, reads NAGVMQNPRHLVRRRGQEARLRCSPMKGHSHVYWYRQLPEEGLKFMVYLQKENIIDESGMPKERFSAEFPKEGPSILRIQQVVRGDSAAYFCASSSGGAAEQYFGPGTRLTVT.

The J gene is TRBJ2-3, the V gene TRBV9; D ambiguous. The CDR3 sequence is 13 residues long. V lost 2 bases to trimming and J lost 6 bases, with 10 bases between them. Germline V gives CDR1 SGDLS, CDR2 YYNGEE. CDR3 in DNA: TGTGCCAGCAGCGTGGCCCCTCTGGATACGCAGTATTTT. As protein: CASSVAPLDTQYF. Drawing the rest from reference TRBV9 and TRBJ2-3, the complete variable domain is DSGVTQTPKHLITATGQRVTLRCSPRSGDLSVYWYQQSLDQGLQFLIQYYNGEERAKGNILERFSAQQFPDLHSELNLSSLELGDSALYFCASSVAPLDTQYFGPGTRLTVL.

Many counts were recorded for this clonotype. The V call is TRBV25-1, the J call TRBJ2-2; 9 nucleotides agree with TRBD1. Losses at the gene ends were 5 bases for V and 3 bases for J; bases not matched to a gene: 4. The CDR3 has 15 residues. The germline V gene has CDR1 MGHDK and CDR2 SYGVNS. The CDR3 spells CASSPGQGDTGELFF. The CDR3 DNA sequence: TGTGCCAGCAGTCCGGGACAGGGCGACACCGGGGAGCTGTTTTTT.

This clonotype was observed at least ten times. The chain has TRBV19 and TRBJ1-1; TRBD1 is a possible D gene (6 bases). V was cut by 3 bases and J by 0 bases, with 11 bases left in between. This CDR3 is 15 amino acids long. The germline CDR1 and CDR2 sequences are LNHDA and SQIVND (reference sequence). The CDR3 DNA follows: TGTGCCAGTAGTATCCGGGGGGCTATGAACACTGAAGCTTTCTTT. This codes for CASSIRGAMNTEAFF.

Many counts were recorded for this clonotype. The rearrangement links TRBV2 to TRBJ2-3; D gene uncertain. V was clipped by 2 bases and J by 3 bases, with 6 bases between them. CDR1 and CDR2 (germline): SNHLY, FYNNEI. The CDR3 sequence is 13 residues long. The CDR3 spells CASSEFETDTQYF. The CDR3, as DNA: TGTGCCAGCAGTGAATTCGAGACAGATACGCAGTATTTT.

The chain links TRBV28 to TRBJ2-1, with D perhaps assigned TRBD1 or TRBD2 (5 bases each). The CDR3 spans 14 residues. Germline assignment: CDR1 MDHEN and CDR2 SYDVKM. V lost 2 bases and J 4 bases, leaving 9 bases between the germline ends. The CDR3 loop is CASSLGGFYNEQFF. CDR3 sequence (DNA): TGTGCCAGCAGTTTAGGGGGTTTTTACAATGAGCAGTTCTTC.

This clonotype was seen more than once but under ten times. The rearrangement uses TRBV6-2 or TRBV6-3 and TRBJ2-1, with D perhaps TRBD2 (5 bases). Germline V gene lookup returns CDR1 MNHEY and CDR2 SVGEGT. This CDR3 spans 20 amino acids. V lost 8 bases to trimming and J lost 0 bases, with 29 bases between them. The CDR3 is CASANTPRGLRPYSYNEQFF. The CDR3 region has the DNA TGTGCCAGCGCAAATACCCCCCGGGGTTTGCGCCCTTACTCCTACAATGAGCAGTTCTTC.

For this clonotype: Since a much larger clone is just one base distant, this may be a read error. This rearrangement joins TRBV7-3 to TRBJ2-3; 7 bases align to TRBD1. The germline V gene encodes CDR1 SGHTA and CDR2 FQGTGA. The CDR3 is made up of 16 amino acids. The CDR3 DNA sequence: TGTGCCAGCATCTTAAGAGGGGGCGCGGGCACAGATACGCAGTATTTT. This codes for CASILRGGAGTDTQYF.

This clonotype was found many times. The chain is built from TRBV7-9 and TRBJ2-3; D unresolved. This CDR3 has 17 residues. CDR1 and CDR2 (germline): SEHNR, FQNEAQ (reference sequence). V was pared by 5 bases and J by 1 base, with 19 bases between. CDR3 sequence reads: CASSLGAVGTRTDTQYF. CDR3 nucleotide sequence: TGTGCCAGCAGCCTAGGAGCCGTGGGTACACGCACAGATACGCAGTATTTT.

The V call is TRBV7-9, the J call TRBJ2-4; tentative D call: TRBD2 (5 bases). V was trimmed by 2 bases and J by 10 bases, leaving 12 bases between them. Germline V gene sequence: CDR1 SEHNR, CDR2 FQNEAQ (reference sequence). This CDR3 spans 13 amino acids. In nucleotides, the CDR3 is TGTGCCAGCAGCTTAAGCGGATCCATGATTCAGTACTTC. Its protein product is CASSLSGSMIQYF.

The chain recombines TRBV11-2 with TRBJ2-1, with 7 bases that match TRBD2. There are 14 residues in the CDR3. The germline V gene encodes CDR1 SGHAT and CDR2 FQNNGV. The V gene end was trimmed by 5 bases and the J gene end by 5 bases; junction bases not matched to a gene: 6. CDR3 coding DNA: TGTGCCAGCAGCGCTGCTAGCGGCCACAATGAGCAGTTCTTC. Residues: CASSAASGHNEQFF.

The chain joins TRBV6-2 or TRBV6-3 to TRBJ2-4; either TRBD1 or TRBD2 may supply D (5 bases each). CDR3 size: 19 residues. Germline V gene data show CDR1 as MNHEY and CDR2 as SVGEGT. Deletions cut 0 bases from V and 0 bases from J, with 18 bases between. This chain's CDR3 is CASSYSSRDLTLAKNIQYF. In nucleotides, the CDR3 is TGTGCCAGCAGTTACTCGTCCAGGGACCTTACCTTAGCCAAAAACATTCAGTACTTC.

This clonotype was detected many times. This chain joins TRBV7-3 and TRBJ1-2, with D perhaps matching TRBD1 (6 bases). The CDR3 spans 16 residues. Looked up from germline, CDR1 is SGHTA and CDR2 is FQGTGA. Trimming removed 8 bases at V and 4 bases at J, with 23 bases between. CDR3 bases: TGTGCCAGCGGCTCTGAGGGGGGCGCTCGGCTCTATGGCTACACCTTC. Translated, it gives CASGSEGGARLYGYTF.

In this sample, this clonotype turned up a few times. The chain combines TRBV12-3 or TRBV12-4 with TRBJ1-6, with a tentative D call TRBD1 (6 bases). The CDR3 consists of 15 residues. Trimming removed 5 bases from V and 6 bases from J, with 14 bases in between. DNA for the CDR3: TGTGCCAGCAGTCTCCGGGACACCGGTAATTCACCCCTCCACTTT. This codes for CASSLRDTGNSPLHF.

V is TRBV5-6 and J is TRBJ1-1, with 7 bases matching TRBD1. Germline-derived CDR1 and CDR2 are SGHDT and YYEEEE. The CDR3 contains 13 residues. The V and J ends lost 4 bases and 4 bases, in that order; junction bases with no gene match: 4. The CDR3 DNA reads as TGTGCCAGCAGCCTAACAGGGGCCACTGAAGCTTTCTTT. Translation gives CASSLTGATEAFF.

This clonotype has a handful of counts. The V and J genes are TRBV12-3 or TRBV12-4 and TRBJ2-1; the D gene is possibly TRBD1 (5 bases). The CDR3 sequence is 15 residues long. Trimming removed 6 bases at V and 0 bases at J, with 12 bases between. CDR3 in DNA: TGTGCCAGCAGGCAGGGTAGTAGCTCCTACAATGAGCAGTTCTTC. Residues: CASRQGSSSYNEQFF.

The J gene is TRBJ1-6, the V gene TRBV7-9, with D possibly being TRBD1 (6 bases). In germline, CDR1 is SEHNR, CDR2 FQNEAQ (reference sequence). The CDR3 is made up of 14 amino acids. V was clipped by 5 bases and J by 10 bases, with 15 bases between them. The CDR3 reads CASSPDSRGSPLHF. For the CDR3, the DNA is TGTGCCAGCAGCCCGGACAGCCGGGGGTCACCCCTCCACTTT.